These T cell receptor beta chains were read from a single sample in a study of vaccination effects on CD4 cells after COVID-19. The antigens these receptors bind are not known. Measured with immunoSEQ multiplex PCR; TCRdb has only the in-frame clones, and not every one. The sample has roughly 30,000 clones, about two thirds seen once; the top ten hold around 28%. This specimen was CD4+ T cells from PBMCs cultured with a peptide pool, taken before COVID-19 vaccination. The origin of the receptors is a human donor who had a prior SARS-CoV-2 infection. Both conserved end residues are part of each CDR3. D genes are given only for firm matches. A clone size is listed for some rows: how often the clone was seen (once, few, many), or a class if it is expanded.

D	V	J	size	DNA	CDR3
.	TRBV9	TRBJ2-7	.	TGTGCCAGCAGCGCCGCCCCCGGAGGGTACGAGCAGTACTTC	CASSAAPGGYEQYF
.	TRBV5-4	TRBJ2-3	.	TGTGCCAGCAGCTTGAGGTACAGGGTAGCAGATACGCAGTATTTT	CASSLRYRVADTQYF
TRBD1	TRBV5-1	TRBJ1-3	.	TGCGCCAGCAGCTTCGGAAAAGGGACAGGGGAAAATAATGGTGGAAACACCATATATTTT	CASSFGKGTGENNGGNTIYF
.	TRBV27	TRBJ1-1	.	TGTGCCAGCACCTTTACCAGGGTGGAGGTTGCCACTGAAGCTTTCTTT	CASTFTRVEVATEAFF
TRBD1	TRBV7-9	TRBJ1-1	.	TGTGCCAGCAGCCCCCCATGGACAGGGGCTGACTACACTGAAGCTTTCTTT	CASSPPWTGADYTEAFF
TRBD2	TRBV6-2/TRBV6-3	TRBJ2-2	.	TGTGCCAGCAGTTACTCGTCTAGCGGGAGCCGTCCAAACACCGGGGAGCTGTTTTTT	CASSYSSSGSRPNTGELFF
TRBD1	TRBV30	TRBJ2-5	.	TGTGCCTGGAGTGTACAGGGGACGGGGACCCAGTACTTC	CAWSVQGTGTQYF
TRBD1	TRBV3-1/TRBV3-2	TRBJ2-5	.	TGTGCCAGCAGCCGGACAGGCCGAGAGACCCAGTACTTC	CASSRTGRETQYF
TRBD2	TRBV18	TRBJ2-5	.	TGTGCCAGCTCACCGGTAGCGGGAGGGCCTGGAGAGACCCAGTACTTC	CASSPVAGGPGETQYF
.	TRBV6-5	TRBJ2-7	.	TGTGCCAGCACACCGGGACTCGCCTACGAGCAGTACTTC	CASTPGLAYEQYF
.	TRBV5-1	TRBJ1-1	.	TGCGCCAGCAGCTACCGGGGGAACACTGAAGCTTTCTTT	CASSYRGNTEAFF
.	TRBV11-2	TRBJ2-5	once	TGTGCCAGCAGCTTAGAGTATAGCGGCTCCAATACCCAGTACTTC	CASSLEYSGSNTQYF
.	TRBV2	TRBJ2-7	few	TGTGCCAGCTCCGGACGGACCTACGAGCAGTACTTC	CASSGRTYEQYF
.	TRBV4-1	TRBJ2-1	.	TGCGCCAGCAGCCAAACAGGGGCCGAGGGGGGTGAGCAGTTCTTC	CASSQTGAEGGEQFF
TRBD2	TRBV7-2	TRBJ2-2	.	TGTGCCAGCAGGACCGGGACTACCACCGCCGGGGAGCTGTTTTTT	CASRTGTTTAGELFF
TRBD1	TRBV28	TRBJ1-5	few	TGTGCCAGCAGCCCCGACAGGGCGGGCAATCAGCCCCAGCATTTT	CASSPDRAGNQPQHF
.	TRBV11-2	TRBJ2-1	.	TGTGCCAGCAGCTTACCCTGGGCCGTCAATGAGCAGTTCTTC	CASSLPWAVNEQFF
.	TRBV7-2	TRBJ1-1	.	TGTGCCAGCAGCTGGGGAGGACAGTTGGACACTGAAGCTTTCTTT	CASSWGGQLDTEAFF
.	TRBV6-5	TRBJ2-3	.	TGTGCCAGCAGTTACTCCGGGTTTGACGGCTATACGCAGTATTTT	CASSYSGFDGYTQYF
.	TRBV3-1/TRBV3-2	TRBJ2-5	.	TGTGCCAGCAGCCAAGGGGGAGAGACCCAGTACTTC	CASSQGGETQYF
.	TRBV5-1	TRBJ1-4	.	TGCGCCAGCAGCTTGGAGTTCGGTGCAACTAATGAAAAACTGTTTTTT	CASSLEFGATNEKLFF
.	TRBV2	TRBJ2-7	.	TGTGCCAGCAGTAGTCAGTACGAGCAGTACTTC	CASSSQYEQYF
.	TRBV29-1	TRBJ1-2	.	TGCAGCGTTGAAACCGGGGACACGGGAGGGGATGGCTACACCTTC	CSVETGDTGGDGYTF
.	TRBV9	TRBJ2-1	.	TGTGCCAGCAGCGTAGGGGCTAGCAGCTCCTACAATGAGCAGTTCTTC	CASSVGASSSYNEQFF
TRBD1	TRBV7-9	TRBJ1-1	.	TGTGCCAGCAGCCCGGCCGGGACAGGGGGCGTCGGTGAAGCTTTCTTT	CASSPAGTGGVGEAFF
TRBD2	TRBV11-1	TRBJ2-1	few	TGTGCCAGCAGCTTGTCACTAGCGTACAATGAGCAGTTCTTC	CASSLSLAYNEQFF
TRBD1	TRBV3-1/TRBV3-2	TRBJ2-3	.	TGTGCCAGCAGCCAGGAACAGGGGGCAGATACGCAGTATTTT	CASSQEQGADTQYF
TRBD1	TRBV6-2/TRBV6-3	TRBJ1-1	.	TGTGCCAGCAGTCACCGACAGGGCGGCACTGAAGCTTTCTTT	CASSHRQGGTEAFF
.	TRBV29-1	TRBJ2-3	.	TGCAGCGTTGTGGCGAGGTTCGATACGCAGTATTTT	CSVVARFDTQYF
TRBD1	TRBV5-4	TRBJ1-2	.	TGTGCCAGCAGCGCTATGACAGGGGCGGTTTATGGCTACACCTTC	CASSAMTGAVYGYTF
TRBD2	TRBV6-2/TRBV6-3	TRBJ2-1	once	TGTGCCAGCAGCCTCCTAGCGGGGGGCTACAATGAGCAGTTCTTC	CASSLLAGGYNEQFF
TRBD1	TRBV19	TRBJ1-6	once	TGTGCCAGTAGTGTGACAGGGGGCAATAATTCACCCCTCCACTTT	CASSVTGGNNSPLHF
.	TRBV19	TRBJ1-2	few	TGTGCCAGTCAGAGCGGAAGGGCTAACTATGGCTACACCTTC	CASQSGRANYGYTF
.	TRBV7-6	TRBJ2-7	.	TGTGCCAGCAGCACTACCGGCCTCAGAGCGCCCACCTACGAGCAGTACTTC	CASSTTGLRAPTYEQYF
TRBD2	TRBV3-1/TRBV3-2	TRBJ2-2	.	TGTGCCAGCAGCCAGGAAGGGACTAGCGGGAGGGCCACCGGGGAGCTGTTTTTT	CASSQEGTSGRATGELFF
.	TRBV20-1	TRBJ2-7	few	TGCAGTGCTAGTCGCCGGGGTCCCTACGAGCAGTACTTC	CSASRRGPYEQYF
TRBD1	TRBV5-4	TRBJ1-4	few	TGTGCCAGCAGCCAGGGACAGGGGAGGAATGAAAAACTGTTTTTT	CASSQGQGRNEKLFF
TRBD1	TRBV18	TRBJ1-6	.	TGTGCCAGCTCACGGAGAGGGGGCAGGTATTCACCCCTCCACTTT	CASSRRGGRYSPLHF
TRBD2	TRBV3-1/TRBV3-2	TRBJ2-2	few	TGTGCCAGCAGAGCGGGGATTTCGAGCGGGGAGCTGTTTTTT	CASRAGISSGELFF
.	TRBV18	TRBJ1-3	few	TGTGCCAGCTCACCACAGGGGGTCTCTGGAAACACCATATATTTT	CASSPQGVSGNTIYF
TRBD2	TRBV19	TRBJ2-5	.	TGTGCCAGTAGTATCTGGCTAGCGGGGGGCCAAGAGACCCAGTACTTC	CASSIWLAGGQETQYF
TRBD2	TRBV19	TRBJ2-7	.	TGTGCCAGTAGTATCGGAGGCGGGGGGGCGTACGAGCAGTACTTC	CASSIGGGGAYEQYF